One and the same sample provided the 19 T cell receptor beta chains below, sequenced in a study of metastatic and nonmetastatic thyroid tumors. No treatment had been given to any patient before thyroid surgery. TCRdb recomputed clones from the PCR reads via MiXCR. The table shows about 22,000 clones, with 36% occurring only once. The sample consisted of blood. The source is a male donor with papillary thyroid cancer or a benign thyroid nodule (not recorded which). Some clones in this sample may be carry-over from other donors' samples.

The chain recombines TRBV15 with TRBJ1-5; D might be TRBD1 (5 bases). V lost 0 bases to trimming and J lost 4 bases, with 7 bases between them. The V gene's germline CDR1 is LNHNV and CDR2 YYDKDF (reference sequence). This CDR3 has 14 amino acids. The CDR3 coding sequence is TGTGCCACCAGCAGAGATAAGGGGAATCAGCCCCAGCATTTT. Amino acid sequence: CATSRDKGNQPQHF.

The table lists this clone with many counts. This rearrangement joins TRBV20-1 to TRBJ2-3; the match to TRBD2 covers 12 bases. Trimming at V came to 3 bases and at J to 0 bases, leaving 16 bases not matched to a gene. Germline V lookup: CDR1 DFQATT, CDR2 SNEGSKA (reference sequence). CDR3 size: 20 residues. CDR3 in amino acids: CSASPLRLAGVSRSTDTQYF. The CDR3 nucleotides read TGCAGTGCTAGTCCCCTTCGACTAGCGGGAGTAAGTAGAAGCACAGATACGCAGTATTTT.

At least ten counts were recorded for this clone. CDR3 protein: CASTLTTWDRGYNEQFF. The CDR3 DNA is TGTGCCAGCACCCTGACGACGTGGGACAGGGGGTACAATGAGCAGTTCTTC. The chain links TRBV28 to TRBJ2-1; TRBD1 aligns across 11 bases. Germline V gene sequence: CDR1 MDHEN, CDR2 SYDVKM. This CDR3 is built from 17 residues. The J segment lost 4 bases and the V segment lost 7 bases, leaving 12 bases of the junction unmatched.

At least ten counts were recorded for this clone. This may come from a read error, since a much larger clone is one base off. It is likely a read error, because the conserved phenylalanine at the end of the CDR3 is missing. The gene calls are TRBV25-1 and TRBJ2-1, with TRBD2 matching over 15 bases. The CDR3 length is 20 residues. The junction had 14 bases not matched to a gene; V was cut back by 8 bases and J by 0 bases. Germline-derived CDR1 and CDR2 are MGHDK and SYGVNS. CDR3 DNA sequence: TGTGCCAGCCTCCTGCCGGGACTAGCGGGAGGACTGAGCTCCTACAATGAGCAGTTCGTC. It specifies CASLLPGLAGGLSSYNEQFV.

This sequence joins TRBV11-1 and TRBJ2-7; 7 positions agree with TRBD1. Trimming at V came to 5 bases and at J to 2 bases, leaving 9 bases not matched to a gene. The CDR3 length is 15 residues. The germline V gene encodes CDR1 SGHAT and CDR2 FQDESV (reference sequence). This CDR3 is CASSKDRELTYEQYF. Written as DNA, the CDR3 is TGTGCCAGCAGCAAAGACAGGGAGTTGACCTACGAGCAGTACTTC.

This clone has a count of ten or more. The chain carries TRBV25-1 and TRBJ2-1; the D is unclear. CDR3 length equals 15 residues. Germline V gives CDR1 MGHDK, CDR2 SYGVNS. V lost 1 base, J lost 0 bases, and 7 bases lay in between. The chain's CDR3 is CASSELQSSYNEQFF. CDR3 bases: TGTGCCAGCAGTGAATTGCAGAGCTCCTACAATGAGCAGTTCTTC.

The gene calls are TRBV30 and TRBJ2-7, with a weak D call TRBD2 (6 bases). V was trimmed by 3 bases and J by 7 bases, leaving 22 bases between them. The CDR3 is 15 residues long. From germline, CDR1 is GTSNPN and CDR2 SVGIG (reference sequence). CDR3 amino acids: CAWSTLGQGAGEQYF. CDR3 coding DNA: TGTGCCTGGAGCACCCTGGGGCAGGGCGCGGGGGAGCAGTACTTC.

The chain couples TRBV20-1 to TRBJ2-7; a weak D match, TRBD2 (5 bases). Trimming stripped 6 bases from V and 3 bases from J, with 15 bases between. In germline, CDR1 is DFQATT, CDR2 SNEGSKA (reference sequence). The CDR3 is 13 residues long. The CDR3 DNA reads TGCAGTGCCGCTTGGGAGACTCACTACGAGCAGTACTTC. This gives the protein CSAAWETHYEQYF.

The CDR3 DNA reads TGCAGTGCAGTTAACAGGGGAAATATCTATGGCTACACCTTC. Translation: CSAVNRGNIYGYTF. The gene calls are TRBV20-1 and TRBJ1-2; TRBD1 aligns across 7 bases. The CDR3 is made up of 14 amino acids. V lost 6 bases, J lost 4 bases, and 11 bases stayed unmatched. From germline, CDR1 is DFQATT and CDR2 SNEGSKA (reference sequence).

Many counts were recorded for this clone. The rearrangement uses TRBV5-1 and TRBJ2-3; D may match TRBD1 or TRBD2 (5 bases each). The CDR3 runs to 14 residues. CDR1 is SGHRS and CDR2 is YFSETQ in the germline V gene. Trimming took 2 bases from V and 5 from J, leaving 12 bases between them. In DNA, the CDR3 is TGCGCCAGCAGCTTCGGGACGGGCGGAGATACGCAGTATTTT. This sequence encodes CASSFGTGGDTQYF.

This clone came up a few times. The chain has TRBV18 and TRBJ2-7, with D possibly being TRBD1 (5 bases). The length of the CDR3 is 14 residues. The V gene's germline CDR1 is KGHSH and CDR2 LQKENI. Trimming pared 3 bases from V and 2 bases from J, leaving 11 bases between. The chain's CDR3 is CASSPQGRTYEQYF. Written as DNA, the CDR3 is TGTGCCAGCTCACCTCAGGGCCGCACCTACGAGCAGTACTTC.

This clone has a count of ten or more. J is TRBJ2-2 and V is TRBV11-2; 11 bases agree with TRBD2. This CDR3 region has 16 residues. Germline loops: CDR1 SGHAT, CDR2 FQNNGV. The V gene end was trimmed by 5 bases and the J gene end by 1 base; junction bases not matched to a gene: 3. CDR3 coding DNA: TGTGCCAGCAGCGTCGGGACTAGCGGGAACACCGGGGAGCTGTTTTTT. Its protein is CASSVGTSGNTGELFF.

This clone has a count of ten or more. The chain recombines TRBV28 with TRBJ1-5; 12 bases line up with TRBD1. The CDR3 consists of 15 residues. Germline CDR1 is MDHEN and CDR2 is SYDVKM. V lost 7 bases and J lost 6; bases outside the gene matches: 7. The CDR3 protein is CASKKGQGAGQPQHF. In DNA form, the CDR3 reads TGTGCCAGCAAGAAGGGACAGGGGGCGGGTCAGCCCCAGCATTTT.

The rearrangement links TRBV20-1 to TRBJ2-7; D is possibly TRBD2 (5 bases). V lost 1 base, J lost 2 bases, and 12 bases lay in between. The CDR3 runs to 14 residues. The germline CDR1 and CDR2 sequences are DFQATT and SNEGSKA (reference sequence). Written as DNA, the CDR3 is TGCAGTGCTAGAGGCCCCGGGATGGCCTACGAGCAGTACTTC. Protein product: CSARGPGMAYEQYF.

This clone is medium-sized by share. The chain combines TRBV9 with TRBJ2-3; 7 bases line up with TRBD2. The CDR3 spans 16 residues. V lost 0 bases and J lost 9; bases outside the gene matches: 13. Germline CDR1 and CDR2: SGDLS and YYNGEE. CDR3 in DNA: TGTGCCAGCAGCGTAGTGGCTAGCGGCGCCGTTTTGACGCAGTATTTT. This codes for CASSVVASGAVLTQYF.

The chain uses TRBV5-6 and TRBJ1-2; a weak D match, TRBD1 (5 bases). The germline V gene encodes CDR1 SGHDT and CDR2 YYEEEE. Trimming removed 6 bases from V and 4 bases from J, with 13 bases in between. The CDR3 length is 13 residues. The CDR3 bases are TGTGCCAGCAACAATTGGGGGGGCTATGGCTACACCTTC. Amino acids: CASNNWGGYGYTF. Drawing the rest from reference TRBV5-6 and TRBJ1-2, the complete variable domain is DAGVTQSPTHLIKTRGQQVTLRCSPKSGHDTVSWYQQALGQGPQFIFQYYEEEERQRGNFPDRFSGHQFPNYSSELNVNALLLGDSALYLCASNNWGGYGYTFGSGTRLTVV.

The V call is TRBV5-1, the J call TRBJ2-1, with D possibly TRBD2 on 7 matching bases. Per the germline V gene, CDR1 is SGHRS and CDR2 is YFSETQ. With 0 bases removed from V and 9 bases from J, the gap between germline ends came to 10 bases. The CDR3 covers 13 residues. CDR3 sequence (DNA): TGCGCCAGCAGCTTGGGGCGGGGGCTTGAGCAGTTCTTC. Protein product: CASSLGRGLEQFF.

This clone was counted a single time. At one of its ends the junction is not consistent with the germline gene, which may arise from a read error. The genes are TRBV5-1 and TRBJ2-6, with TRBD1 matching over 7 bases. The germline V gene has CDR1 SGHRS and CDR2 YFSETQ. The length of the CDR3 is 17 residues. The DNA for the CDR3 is TGCGCCAGCAGCGGCGGACAGGACTTCTCTGTGGCAAACGTCCGGACTTTC. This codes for CASSGGQDFSVANVRTF. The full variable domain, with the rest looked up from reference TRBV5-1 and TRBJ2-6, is KAGVTQTPRYLIKTRGQQVTLSCSPISGHRSVSWYQQTPGQGLQFLFEYFSETQRNKGNFPGRFSGRQFSNSRSEMNVSTLELGDSALYLCASSGGQDFSVANVRTFGAGSRLTVL.

CDR3 residues: CASSEGQGMNTEAFF. CDR3 bases: TGTGCCAGCAGCGAAGGACAGGGAATGAACACTGAAGCTTTCTTT. The chain couples TRBV7-9 to TRBJ1-1; 8 bases fit TRBD1. The CDR3 has 15 residues. With 5 bases clipped from V and 0 bases from J, the junction kept 5 bases outside the gene matches. Looked up from germline, CDR1 is SEHNR and CDR2 is FQNEAQ (reference sequence).